This T cell receptor beta chain derives from a study of blood T cells in healthy people across ages. Overall study context: Per two T cells, template switching captured roughly one barcoded beta molecule.

The authors ran a second PCR of about 7 to 11 cycles using a sample-barcoded 5' primer and a J-beta primer mix. Each CDR3 protein is one row after TCRdb ran MiXCR on the 5' RACE reads. The data contain hundreds of thousands of distinct CDR3 sequences, 29% of them seen just once; the ten biggest clones take up roughly 17%. The CDR3 sequence is 15 residues long. Germline V gives CDR1 MGHRA, CDR2 YSYEKL. The ends were cut back, 0 bases at V and 2 bases at J, with 11 bases in the middle. There are many counts of this clonotype. Per sample, extraction of total RNA gave at least 6 micrograms in every case. Sequenced sample: blood. The receptor's source is a woman of 80 years or more in good health. The chain joins TRBV4-1 to TRBJ2-7; D gene uncertain. For the CDR3, the DNA is TGCGCCAGCAGCCAAGATTTTCTTTCGCCCTACGAGCAGTACTTC. Its translation: CASSQDFLSPYEQYF.